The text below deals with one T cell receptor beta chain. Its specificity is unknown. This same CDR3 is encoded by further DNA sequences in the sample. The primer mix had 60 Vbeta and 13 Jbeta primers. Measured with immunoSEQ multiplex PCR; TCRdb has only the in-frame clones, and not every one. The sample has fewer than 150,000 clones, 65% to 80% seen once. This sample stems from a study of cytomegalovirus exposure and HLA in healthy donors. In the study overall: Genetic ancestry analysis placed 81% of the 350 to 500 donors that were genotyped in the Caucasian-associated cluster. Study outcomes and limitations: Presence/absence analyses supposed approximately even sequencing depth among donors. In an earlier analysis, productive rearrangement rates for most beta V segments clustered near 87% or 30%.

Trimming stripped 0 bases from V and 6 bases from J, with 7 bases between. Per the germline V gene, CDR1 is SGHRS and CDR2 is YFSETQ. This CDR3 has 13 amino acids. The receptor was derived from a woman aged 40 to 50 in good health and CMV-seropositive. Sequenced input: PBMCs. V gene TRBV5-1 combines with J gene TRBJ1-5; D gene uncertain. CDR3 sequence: CASSLAGGQPQHF. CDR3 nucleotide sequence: TGCGCCAGCAGCTTGGCCGGCGGTCAGCCCCAGCATTTT.